The rows below give T cell receptor beta chains drawn from one sample of a study of blood T cell repertoires in COVID-19. Clones were sequenced by immunoSEQ multiplex PCR, and TCRdb holds only the in-frame ones, with some missing. Among under 300,000 clones listed, roughly 88% were seen once. The sequenced sample was PBMCs or T cells enriched from blood (not recorded which). The receptors shown here come from a woman in her 40s with acute COVID-19. Both conserved end residues are part of each CDR3. D genes are given only for firm matches. The size of a clone is reported for some rows only, either as once, few or many, or as a class for expanded clones.

>-|TRBJ1-3|TRBV5-1|-
TGCGCCAGCAGCTTGGCCGGGAGCTCTGGAAACACCATATATTTT
CASSLAGSSGNTIYF
>-|TRBJ2-7|TRBV7-9|TRBD1
TGTGCCAGCAGTCCAGCCTCCCAAACAGGGGGGATCGAGCAGTACTTC
CASSPASQTGGIEQYF
>-|TRBJ2-2|TRBV5-4|TRBD1
TGTGCCTGTAGGGGACAGGAGACGAACACCGGGGAGCTGTTTTTT
CACRGQETNTGELFF
>-|TRBJ1-5|TRBV4-3|TRBD1
TGCGCCAGCAGCCAAGGACAGGGGGCTGGACAGCCCCAGCATTTT
CASSQGQGAGQPQHF
>-|TRBJ1-5|TRBV12-3/TRBV12-4|-
TGTGCCAGCAGGGCGGGTTCAGGGGCCCAGCATTTT
CASRAGSGAQHF
>-|TRBJ2-1|TRBV7-2|-
TGTGCCAGCAGCTTAAGAACTAGCCGTTACAATGAGCAGTTCTTC
CASSLRTSRYNEQFF
>-|TRBJ2-2|TRBV5-1|TRBD2
TGCGCCAGCAGCTTTGGGAGCGGGAGGGCCAGCGGGGAGCTGTTTTTT
CASSFGSGRASGELFF
>-|TRBJ2-3|TRBV24-1|TRBD2
TGTGCCACCAGTGATAGGACCCTGCGGGAGAATACGCAGTATTTT
CATSDRTLRENTQYF
>-|TRBJ2-4|TRBV5-4|-
TGTGCCAGCAGCTCCACAGAGCAAAACATTCAGTACTTC
CASSSTEQNIQYF
>-|TRBJ1-6|TRBV3-1/TRBV3-2|-
TGTGCCAGCAGCCAAGCAAATTCAAACAGTACTAATTCACCCCTCCACTTT
CASSQANSNSTNSPLHF
>-|TRBJ1-1|TRBV21-1|-
TGTGCCAGCGGATACGAGACAGTTGAAGCTTTCTTT
CASGYETVEAFF
>-|TRBJ2-3|TRBV9|-
TGTGCCAGCAGCGTAACAGGGAGCTTAGATACGCAGTATTTT
CASSVTGSLDTQYF
>once|TRBJ2-1|TRBV9|-
TGTGCCAGCAGCGTAGAGGGGGGCCCTAGCGGTTCCTACAATGAGCAGTTCTTC
CASSVEGGPSGSYNEQFF
>-|TRBJ1-2|TRBV5-4|TRBD1
TGTGCCAGCAGCTTTCCCGGGACAGAAGTTAACTATGGCTACACCTTC
CASSFPGTEVNYGYTF
>-|TRBJ2-7|TRBV6-1|TRBD2
TGTGCCAGCAGTGACTGGGAGGGGCGGTCAGCGGGAGGCTACGAGCAGTACTTC
CASSDWEGRSAGGYEQYF
>-|TRBJ2-2|TRBV14|-
TGTGCCAGCAGCCAAGCCCCTCGAGGCACCGGGGAGCTGTTTTTT
CASSQAPRGTGELFF
>-|TRBJ1-4|TRBV27|-
TGTGCCAGCAGTAGACAGCACCTATACGAGGCAACTAATGAAAAACTGTTTTTT
CASSRQHLYEATNEKLFF
>-|TRBJ2-3|TRBV9|TRBD2
TGTGCCAGCAGCCCTCGCACTAGCGGGGATACGCAGTATTTT
CASSPRTSGDTQYF
>-|TRBJ2-5|TRBV29-1|-
TGCAGCGTCTCTCAGCAGGGGTGGGAGACCCAGTACTTC
CSVSQQGWETQYF
>-|TRBJ2-5|TRBV24-1|TRBD2
TGTGCCACCAGTGATTGGGGACTAGGGGAAGAGACCCAGTACTTC
CATSDWGLGEETQYF
>-|TRBJ1-6|TRBV7-2|-
TGTGCCAGCAGCTTAGACAGGGTGAAAGTACCCCTCCACTTT
CASSLDRVKVPLHF
>-|TRBJ2-1|TRBV5-1|TRBD2
TGCGCCAGCAGCTTGGCTGGACTAGCGGAATTCAATGAGCAGTTCTTC
CASSLAGLAEFNEQFF
>-|TRBJ2-5|TRBV11-3|TRBD1
TGTGCCAGCAGCTCCGGACAGGGGGGCACAAACCACTACCAAGAGACCCAGTACTTC
CASSSGQGGTNHYQETQYF